This T cell receptor (beta chain) is from a study of blood T cell repertoires in COVID-19. In the study overall: T cells, B-cell-depleted T cells, or PBMCs supplied cDNA or gDNA.

TCRdb's table, derived via immunoSEQ multiplex PCR, lists solely in-frame clones and lacks some. The sample consists of around 160,000 clones, over 70% of them appearing once. The trim removed 4 bases at V and 9 bases at J, leaving 7 bases unmatched. Germline V gives CDR1 SGHRS, CDR2 YFSETQ. The CDR3 runs 13 residues. The sequencing sample was made of PBMCs or T cells enriched from blood (not recorded which). The receptor's source is a man in his fifties or sixties who had recovered from COVID-19. This chain links TRBV5-1 with TRBJ2-1; 7 nucleotides line up with TRBD1. As DNA, the CDR3 is TGCGCCAGCAGCCCGACGGGGACAGCTGAGCAGTTCTTC. The encoded protein is CASSPTGTAEQFF.